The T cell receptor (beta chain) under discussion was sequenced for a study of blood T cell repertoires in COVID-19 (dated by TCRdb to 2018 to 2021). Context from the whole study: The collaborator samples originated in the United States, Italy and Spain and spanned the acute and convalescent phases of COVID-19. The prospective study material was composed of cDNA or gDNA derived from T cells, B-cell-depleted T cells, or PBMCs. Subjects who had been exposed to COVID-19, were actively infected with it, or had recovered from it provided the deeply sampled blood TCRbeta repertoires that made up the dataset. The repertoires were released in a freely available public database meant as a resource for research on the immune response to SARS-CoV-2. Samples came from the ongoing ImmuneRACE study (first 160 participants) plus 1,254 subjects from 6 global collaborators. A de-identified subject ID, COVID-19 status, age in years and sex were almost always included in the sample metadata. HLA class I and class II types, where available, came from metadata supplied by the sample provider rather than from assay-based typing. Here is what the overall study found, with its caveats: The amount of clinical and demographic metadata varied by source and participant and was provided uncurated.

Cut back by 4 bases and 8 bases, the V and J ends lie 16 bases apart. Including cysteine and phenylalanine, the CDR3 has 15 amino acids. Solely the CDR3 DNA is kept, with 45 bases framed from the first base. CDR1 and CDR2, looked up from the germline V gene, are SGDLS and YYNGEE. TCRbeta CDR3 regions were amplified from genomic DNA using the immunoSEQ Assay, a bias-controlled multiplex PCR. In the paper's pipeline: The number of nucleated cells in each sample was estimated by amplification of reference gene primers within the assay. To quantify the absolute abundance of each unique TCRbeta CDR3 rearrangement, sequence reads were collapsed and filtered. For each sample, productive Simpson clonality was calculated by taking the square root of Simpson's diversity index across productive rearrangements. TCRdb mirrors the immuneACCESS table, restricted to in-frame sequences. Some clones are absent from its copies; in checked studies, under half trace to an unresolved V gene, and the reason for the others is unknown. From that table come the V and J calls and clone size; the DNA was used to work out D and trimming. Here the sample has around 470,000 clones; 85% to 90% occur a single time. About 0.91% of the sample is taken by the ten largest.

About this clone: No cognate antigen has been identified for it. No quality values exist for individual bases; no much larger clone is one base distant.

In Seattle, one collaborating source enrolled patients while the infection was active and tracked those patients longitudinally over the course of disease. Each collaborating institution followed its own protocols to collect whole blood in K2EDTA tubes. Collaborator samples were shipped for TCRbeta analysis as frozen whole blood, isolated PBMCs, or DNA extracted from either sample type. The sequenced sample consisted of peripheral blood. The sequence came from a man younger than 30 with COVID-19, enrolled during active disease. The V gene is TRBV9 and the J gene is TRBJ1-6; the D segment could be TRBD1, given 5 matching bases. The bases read TGTGCCAGCAGCCCCTCTCCGGGGGACTATTCACCCCTCCACTTT. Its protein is CASSPSPGDYSPLHF.